This T cell receptor (beta chain) was documented in a study of T cell responses to AZD1222 COVID-19 vaccine. Study-level information: Whether given at about 4 or about 12 weeks, second doses were pooled.

V was pared by 0 bases and J by 2 bases, with 6 bases between. The germline CDR1 and CDR2 sequences are SGHRS and YFSETQ. The CDR3 is made up of 14 amino acids. The method was immunoSEQ multiplex PCR; TCRdb's version includes in-frame clones alone and lacks a portion of them. In the table there are 100,000 or so clones, around 87% of which are singletons. Worth noting for this clone: This specimen includes other DNA sequences encoding the same CDR3.

The rearrangement joins TRBV5-1 to TRBJ1-5; D is possibly TRBD1 (5 bases). The sequence was collected from an adult in good health. The material sequenced was peripheral blood, taken on day 0 of AZD1222 vaccination. As DNA, the CDR3 is TGCGCCAGCAGCTTGGGGGGCGGCAATCAGCCCCAGCATTTT. This sequence encodes CASSLGGGNQPQHF.